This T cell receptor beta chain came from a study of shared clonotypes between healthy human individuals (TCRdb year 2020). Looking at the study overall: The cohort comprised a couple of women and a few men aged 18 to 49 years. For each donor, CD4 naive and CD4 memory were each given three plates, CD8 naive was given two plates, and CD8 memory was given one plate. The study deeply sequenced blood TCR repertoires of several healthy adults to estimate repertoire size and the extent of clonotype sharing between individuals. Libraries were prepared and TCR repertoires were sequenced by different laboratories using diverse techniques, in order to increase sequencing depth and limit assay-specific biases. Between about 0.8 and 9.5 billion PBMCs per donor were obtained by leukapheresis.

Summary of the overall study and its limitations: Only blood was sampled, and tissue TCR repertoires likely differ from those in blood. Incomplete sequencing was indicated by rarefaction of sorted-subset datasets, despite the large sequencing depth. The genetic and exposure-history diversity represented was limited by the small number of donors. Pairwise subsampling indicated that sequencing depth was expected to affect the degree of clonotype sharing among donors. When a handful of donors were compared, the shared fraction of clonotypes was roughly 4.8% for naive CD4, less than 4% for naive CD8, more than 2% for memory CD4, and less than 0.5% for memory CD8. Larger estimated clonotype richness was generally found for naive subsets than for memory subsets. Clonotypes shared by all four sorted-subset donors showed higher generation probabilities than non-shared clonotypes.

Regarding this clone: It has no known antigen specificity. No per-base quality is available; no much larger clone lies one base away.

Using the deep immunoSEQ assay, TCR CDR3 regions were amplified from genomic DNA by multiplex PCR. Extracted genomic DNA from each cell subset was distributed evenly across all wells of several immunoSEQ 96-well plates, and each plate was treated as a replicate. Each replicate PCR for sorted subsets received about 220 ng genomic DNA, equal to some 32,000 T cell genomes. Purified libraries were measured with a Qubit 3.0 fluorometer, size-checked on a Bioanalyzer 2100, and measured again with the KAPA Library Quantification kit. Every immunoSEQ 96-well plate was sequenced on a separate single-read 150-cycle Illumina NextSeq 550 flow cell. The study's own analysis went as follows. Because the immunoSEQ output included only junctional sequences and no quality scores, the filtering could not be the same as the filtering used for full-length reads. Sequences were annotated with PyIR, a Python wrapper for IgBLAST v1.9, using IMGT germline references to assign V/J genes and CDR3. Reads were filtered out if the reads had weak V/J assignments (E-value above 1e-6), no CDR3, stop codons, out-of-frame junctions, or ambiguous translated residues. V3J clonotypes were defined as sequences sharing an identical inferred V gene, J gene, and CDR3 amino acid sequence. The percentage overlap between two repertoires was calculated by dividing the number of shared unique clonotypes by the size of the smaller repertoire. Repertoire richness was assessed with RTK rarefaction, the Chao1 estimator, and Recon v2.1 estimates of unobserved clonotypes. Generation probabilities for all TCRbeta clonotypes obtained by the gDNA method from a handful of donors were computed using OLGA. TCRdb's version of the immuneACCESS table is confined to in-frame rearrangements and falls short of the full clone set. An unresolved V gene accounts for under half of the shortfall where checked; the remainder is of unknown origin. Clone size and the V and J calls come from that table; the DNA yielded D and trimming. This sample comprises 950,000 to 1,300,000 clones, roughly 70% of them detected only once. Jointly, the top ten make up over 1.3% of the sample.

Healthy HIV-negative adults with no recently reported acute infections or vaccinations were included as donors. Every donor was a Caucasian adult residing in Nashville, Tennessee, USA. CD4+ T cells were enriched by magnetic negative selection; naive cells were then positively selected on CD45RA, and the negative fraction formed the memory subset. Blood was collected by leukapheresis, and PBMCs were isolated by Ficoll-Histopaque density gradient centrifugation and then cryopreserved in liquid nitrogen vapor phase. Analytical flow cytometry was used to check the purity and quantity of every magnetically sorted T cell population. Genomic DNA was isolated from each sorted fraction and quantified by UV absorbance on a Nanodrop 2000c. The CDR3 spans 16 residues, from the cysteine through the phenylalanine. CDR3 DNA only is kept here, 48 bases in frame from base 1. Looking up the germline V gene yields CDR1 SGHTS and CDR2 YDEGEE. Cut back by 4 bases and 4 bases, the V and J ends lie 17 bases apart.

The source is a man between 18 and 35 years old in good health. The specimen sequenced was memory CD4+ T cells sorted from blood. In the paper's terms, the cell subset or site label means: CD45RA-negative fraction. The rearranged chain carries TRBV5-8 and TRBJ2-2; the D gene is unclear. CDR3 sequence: CASSTLTTGRTGELFF. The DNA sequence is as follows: TGTGCCAGCAGCACCCTCACTACCGGACGCACCGGGGAGCTGTTTTTT.